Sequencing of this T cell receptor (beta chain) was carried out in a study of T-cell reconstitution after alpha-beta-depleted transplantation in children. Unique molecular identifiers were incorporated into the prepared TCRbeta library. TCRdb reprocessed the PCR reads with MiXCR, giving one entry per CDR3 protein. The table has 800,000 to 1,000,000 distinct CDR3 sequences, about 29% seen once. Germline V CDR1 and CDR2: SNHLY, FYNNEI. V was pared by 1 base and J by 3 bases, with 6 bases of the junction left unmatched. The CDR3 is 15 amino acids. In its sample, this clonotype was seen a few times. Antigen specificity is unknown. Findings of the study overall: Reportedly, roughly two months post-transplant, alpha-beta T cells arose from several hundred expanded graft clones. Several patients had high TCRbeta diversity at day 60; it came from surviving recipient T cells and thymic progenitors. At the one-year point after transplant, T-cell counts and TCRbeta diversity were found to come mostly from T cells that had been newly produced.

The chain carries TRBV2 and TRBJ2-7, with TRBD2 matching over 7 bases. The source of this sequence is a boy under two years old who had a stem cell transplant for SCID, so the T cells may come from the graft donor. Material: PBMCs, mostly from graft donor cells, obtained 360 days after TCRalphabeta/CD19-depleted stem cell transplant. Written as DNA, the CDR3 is TGTGCCAGCAGTGAAGGGGAGGGGCAGATCTACGAGCAGTACTTC. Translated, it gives CASSEGEGQIYEQYF.